A selection of T cell receptor beta chains follows, all from one sample in a study of T-cell memory formation after mild COVID-19. TCRdb redid the calling of the 5' RACE reads with MiXCR, one entry per CDR3 protein. The data show roughly 550,000 distinct CDR3 sequences, roughly 22% seen once. Sequenced material: PBMCs or a T cell subset sorted from them (not recorded which). These receptors originate from an adult woman who had mild COVID-19 (a few samples of this study predate the infection). Cell type and time point are not known. CDR3s leave out the opening cysteine and the closing phenylalanine or tryptophan.

ASSLGLAGGAFADTQY	TRBV7-9	TRBJ2-3
ASSLSTGTGTHEQY	TRBV27	TRBJ2-7
ASSNRDRVIHEQY	TRBV21-1	TRBJ2-7
ASSLEGALRTEAF	TRBV5-1	TRBJ1-1
AISELENEQY	TRBV10-3	TRBJ2-7
ASSHRQGSGEQY	TRBV19	TRBJ2-7
ASWLGYT	TRBV4-1	TRBJ1-2
ASSIGQAGYGYT	TRBV12-3/TRBV12-4	TRBJ1-2
ASSFPTQPQH	TRBV7-2	TRBJ1-5
SARGPSGGYEQY	TRBV20-1	TRBJ2-7
ASSVWDRDSGELF	TRBV9	TRBJ2-2
ASRRLAGVKETQY	TRBV6-2/TRBV6-3	TRBJ2-5
AWSLAGHRSGNTIY	TRBV30	TRBJ1-3
ASSQEPGLAGGGTDTQY	TRBV4-3	TRBJ2-3
SVEPGQKNTEAF	TRBV29-1	TRBJ1-1
ATDRPSAAAF	TRBV7-9	TRBJ1-1
ASSYDGRTDTQY	TRBV6-5	TRBJ2-3
ASSFSVSGSHNEQF	TRBV5-6	TRBJ2-1
ASSYFGGPNQPQH	TRBV6-2/TRBV6-3	TRBJ1-5
ASSQEPQGANTEAF	TRBV4-3	TRBJ1-1
ASSLEGPYNEQF	TRBV5-1	TRBJ2-1
SSGQGDWGEQY	TRBV20-1	TRBJ2-7
ASSSLGQGATDTQY	TRBV5-6	TRBJ2-3
STDGVGEGPLYQETQY	TRBV29-1	TRBJ2-5
ASSFSQGVYNEQF	TRBV12-3/TRBV12-4	TRBJ2-1
ASSFETGPTGELF	TRBV7-8	TRBJ2-2
ATSDSFQGNTEAF	TRBV24-1	TRBJ1-1
ATSDYGTGATDTQY	TRBV24-1	TRBJ2-3
ASRDGGTSTYNEQF	TRBV3-1	TRBJ2-1
ASSDNGQGGNYGYT	TRBV2	TRBJ1-2
ASSEVAGQETQY	TRBV2	TRBJ2-5
SASNGGKNTGELF	TRBV20-1	TRBJ2-2
ASSLAIGTGRTEAF	TRBV7-9	TRBJ1-1
SASLRLAELTGELF	TRBV20-1	TRBJ2-2
ASTKTGRRYGYT	TRBV6-5	TRBJ1-2
ASSSGTPGQDTQY	TRBV7-9	TRBJ2-3
ASSLDEGAREQY	TRBV12-3/TRBV12-4	TRBJ2-7
ASTSPMNTEAF	TRBV7-8	TRBJ1-1
ASSYYRGDNYGYT	TRBV6-5	TRBJ1-2
ASSPRLQGGGNTIY	TRBV18	TRBJ1-3
ASSTSGGVHSYEQY	TRBV12-3/TRBV12-4	TRBJ2-7
SAPRDLSYEQY	TRBV20-1	TRBJ2-7
ATSGESYNEQF	TRBV24-1	TRBJ2-1
ASSTPGQGADTQY	TRBV19	TRBJ2-3
ASSLNRGMEQY	TRBV27	TRBJ2-7
SARVSGRARNEQF	TRBV20-1	TRBJ2-1